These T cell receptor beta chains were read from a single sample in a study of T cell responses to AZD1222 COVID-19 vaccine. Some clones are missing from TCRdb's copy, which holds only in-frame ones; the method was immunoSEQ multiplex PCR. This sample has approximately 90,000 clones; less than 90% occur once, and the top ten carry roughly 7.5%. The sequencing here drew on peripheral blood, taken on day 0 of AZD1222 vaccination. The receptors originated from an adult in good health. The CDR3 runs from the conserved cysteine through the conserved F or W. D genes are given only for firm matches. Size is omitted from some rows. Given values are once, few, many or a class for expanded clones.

TGTGCCAGCAGTTTAGTGGTAACTAATGAAAAACTGTTTTTT | CASSLVVTNEKLFF | NA | NA | TRBJ1-4 | TRBV28
TGTGCCAGCAGTCCCCCAAGGGACGGTAGCTCCTACAATGAGCAGTTCTTC | CASSPPRDGSSYNEQFF | NA | NA | TRBJ2-1 | TRBV7-6
TGTGCCAGCAGTTTATTCGGCAATGGCAATCAGCCCCAGCATTTT | CASSLFGNGNQPQHF | NA | NA | TRBJ1-5 | TRBV27
TGTGCCAGCAGTTTGGCGGGAGGCTATTCCTACGAGCAGTACTTC | CASSLAGGYSYEQYF | TRBD2 | NA | TRBJ2-7 | TRBV28
TGTGCCAGCAGTTTCGCGTCCCCAAGGCAGCCCCAGCATTTT | CASSFASPRQPQHF | NA | NA | TRBJ1-5 | TRBV28
TGTGCCAGCAGTCAACAGGGCACCTATAATTCACCCCTCCACTTT | CASSQQGTYNSPLHF | NA | NA | TRBJ1-6 | TRBV27
TGTGCCAGCAGTGAAATGGGATCGAGGAGCACTGAAGCTTTCTTT | CASSEMGSRSTEAFF | NA | NA | TRBJ1-1 | TRBV6-1
TGCGCCAGCAGCTTGGGGGCTAGCCGCCACAATGAGCAGTTCTTC | CASSLGASRHNEQFF | NA | NA | TRBJ2-1 | TRBV5-1
TGTGCCTGGATTCGGGACAGGGGGCGGTCTGGGGCCAACGTCCTGACTTTC | CAWIRDRGRSGANVLTF | TRBD1 | NA | TRBJ2-6 | TRBV30
TGTGCCAGCAGTTCTTTTCGCGAGCAGTACTTC | CASSSFREQYF | NA | NA | TRBJ2-7 | TRBV28
TGTGCCAGCAGCGTCCGGGACAGGGACCACAATGAGCAGTTCTTC | CASSVRDRDHNEQFF | TRBD1 | NA | TRBJ2-1 | TRBV9
TGTGCCAGCAGCTTGCAGACAGGGGTCTATGGCTACACCTTC | CASSLQTGVYGYTF | TRBD1 | NA | TRBJ1-2 | TRBV5-6
TGTGCCAGTAGCTTGGGTGGCTATGGCTACACCTTC | CASSLGGYGYTF | NA | NA | TRBJ1-2 | TRBV19
TGTGCCGCAAGCGGGTACCAAGAGACCCAGTACTTC | CAASGYQETQYF | NA | NA | TRBJ2-5 | TRBV7-6
TGTGCCTGGAGTGTACTATTTCAAGCTAATGAAAAACTGTTTTTT | CAWSVLFQANEKLFF | NA | NA | TRBJ1-4 | TRBV30
TGTGCCAGCAGCCAATCATCAGGGGCTCCAATGTCCCTCCACTTT | CASSQSSGAPMSLHF | NA | NA | TRBJ1-6 | TRBV16
TGTGCCAGCAGTGACACCGGACCGCCCCTTAGCAATCAGCCCCAGCATTTT | CASSDTGPPLSNQPQHF | NA | NA | TRBJ1-5 | TRBV6-1
TGTGCCAGTAGTATAGTGAGAGTGAATAGCAATCAGCCCCAGCATTTT | CASSIVRVNSNQPQHF | NA | NA | TRBJ1-5 | TRBV19
TGTGCCAGCAGAGAGAGAGAGGAAGCTTTCTTT | CASREREEAFF | NA | NA | TRBJ1-1 | TRBV6-5
TGTGCCAGCAGTTTACGGACAGGGAGAGGTAGCAATCAGCCCCAGCATTTT | CASSLRTGRGSNQPQHF | TRBD1 | few | TRBJ1-5 | TRBV27
TGTGCCAGCAGCCTAGTGAGCGGGACCCAAGAGACCCAGTACTTC | CASSLVSGTQETQYF | TRBD2 | NA | TRBJ2-5 | TRBV7-2